This T cell receptor (beta chain) originates from a study of regulatory T cells in long-lasting Graves disease. Study results and caveats: Persistent Graves' patients showed reduced TCR diversity versus newly diagnosed patients.

Arm-PCR of CDR3 regions and iRepertoire HTBI primers were used to build TCR beta libraries. TCRdb recomputed calls from the multiplex PCR reads with MiXCR, one row per CDR3 protein. The sample lists just over 600,000 distinct CDR3 sequences; less than 20% were seen once. Time point here: newly diagnosed GD, antithyroid drugs for less than 3 months. There was RNA extracted from PBMCs, and the TCR library was made from it. This clonotype was counted at least ten times. Its antigen is undetermined. This sample also belongs to another study, concerning T cells in Graves' hyperthyroidism and ophthalmopathy.

This specimen was peripheral blood mononuclear cells (PBMCs), taken at new diagnosis, from a patient treated with antithyroid drugs. This TCR was recovered from a woman younger than 45 with Graves disease.

CDR3 sequence: CATGTGDSPLHF. Here the CDR3 DNA reads TGTGCCACCGGGACAGGGGATTCACCCCTCCACTTT. This chain connects TRBV2 to TRBJ1-6, with 10 bases matching TRBD1. V was clipped by 10 bases and J by 8 bases; unmatched bases: 2. The CDR3 extends over 12 amino acids. CDR1 is SNHLY and CDR2 is FYNNEI in the germline V gene.